This T cell receptor beta chain is drawn from a study of blood T cell repertoires in COVID-19. Study background: Collection of acute and convalescent COVID-19 samples took place in the United States, Italy and Spain. Sources were T cells, B-cell-depleted T cells, or PBMCs; the material itself was cDNA or gDNA.

This clone occurred once. The CDR3 length is 14 residues. With 1 base removed from V and 4 bases from J, the gap between germline ends came to 9 bases. Germline values: CDR1 SGHAT, CDR2 FQNNGV. Per the original methods: By means of reference gene primer amplification, nucleated cell counts were estimated. The table came from immunoSEQ multiplex PCR; TCRdb's copy has only in-frame clones and leaves some out. V and J calls and clone size are as listed in that table; D and trimming were resolved from the DNA. The sample shows about 150,000 clones, approximately 80% of them seen only once. Input material: peripheral blood. The J gene is TRBJ2-3, the V gene TRBV11-2; no clear D gene. This receptor was obtained from a man between 65 and 79 years old with acute or convalescent COVID-19. CDR3 in DNA: TGTGCCAGCAGCTTAGGATTTCAGTCAGATACGCAGTATTTT. Its translation: CASSLGFQSDTQYF.